This is a list of T cell receptor beta chains from one sample in a study of blood T cells in healthy people across ages. TCRdb re-called the 5' RACE reads through MiXCR, storing one row per CDR3 protein. The data contain approximately 600,000 distinct CDR3 sequences, about 53% of them singletons. The sample taken for sequencing was blood. These TCRs come from a man in his 60s in good health. Both conserved end residues are part of each CDR3. The D gene is left open where the match is weak. Size is omitted from some rows. Given values are once, few, many or a class for expanded clones.

TRBD1	TRBJ2-7	TRBV5-6	15	NA	TGTGCCAGCAGCTCGCGGACAGGGGGCCCCTACGAGCAGTACTTC	CASSSRTGGPYEQYF
NA	TRBJ1-2	TRBV14	14	NA	TGTGCCAGCAGCCAAGCCCGACAGACCTATGGCTACACCTTC	CASSQARQTYGYTF
TRBD2	TRBJ2-3	TRBV28	16	NA	TGTGCCAGCAGTTCCCCCGCTAGCGGGGGCACAGATACGCAGTATTTT	CASSSPASGGTDTQYF
NA	TRBJ2-6	TRBV7-9	15	NA	TGTGCCAGCGGCCAACAGAGCTCTGGGGCCAACGTCCTGACTTTC	CASGQQSSGANVLTF
NA	TRBJ2-7	TRBV6-5	14	many	TGTGCCAGCAGCCCCGAGTCCGCTACCTACGAGCAGTACTTC	CASSPESATYEQYF
NA	TRBJ1-4	TRBV25-1	20	NA	TGTGCCAGCAGTGGGAGGTCTGGTAGGGGAGGTAGAGGGGGTAGTGAAAAACTGTTTTTT	CASSGRSGRGGRGGSEKLFF
NA	TRBJ1-2	TRBV9	15	NA	TGTGCCAGCAGCGCAGATCCGGGAGATTCCTATGGCTACACCTTC	CASSADPGDSYGYTF
TRBD1	TRBJ2-5	TRBV20-1	13	few	TGCAGTGCTGGCCGGGACAGGGGAGAGACCCAGTACTTC	CSAGRDRGETQYF
NA	TRBJ2-1	TRBV3-1	18	NA	TGTGCCAGCAGCCATCTCCCGCCGGGGACCTCGTACCAAGAGACCCAGTTCTTC	CASSHLPPGTSYQETQFF
TRBD1	TRBJ2-7	TRBV2	15	NA	TGTGCCAGCAGTGTCCGGGACAGGAGCTCCTACGAGCAGTACTTC	CASSVRDRSSYEQYF
NA	TRBJ2-6	TRBV25-1	17	many	TGTGCCAGCAGTGACGCCAGAGGGTTGTCTGGGGCCAACGTCCTGACTTTC	CASSDARGLSGANVLTF
NA	TRBJ2-7	TRBV20-1	14	NA	TGCAGTGCTAGGGGCTCCGGGACACCGGGTGAGCAGTACTTC	CSARGSGTPGEQYF
TRBD2	TRBJ2-3	TRBV7-2	15	NA	TGTGCCAGCAAGACTAGCGGGGGGGCCCGCGATACGCAGTATTTT	CASKTSGGARDTQYF
NA	TRBJ2-1	TRBV6-2/TRBV6-3	14	NA	TGTGCCAGCAGTTACCATGTCTCATCATCATCCCAGTTCTTC	CASSYHVSSSSQFF
TRBD1	TRBJ2-5	TRBV3-1	18	NA	TGTGCCAGCAGCCAAGACCCCCCCCACACAGGGGCGGGTGAGACCCAGTACTTC	CASSQDPPHTGAGETQYF
TRBD2	TRBJ2-5	TRBV9	16	NA	TGTGCCAGCAGCGTAGGGGCTAGCGGGGTCCAAGAGACCCAGTACTTC	CASSVGASGVQETQYF
NA	TRBJ1-2	TRBV4-1	16	few	TGCGCCAGCAGCCTCCCACGGAAGGGTCACAACTATGGCTACACCTTC	CASSLPRKGHNYGYTF
NA	TRBJ2-5	TRBV6-5	17	NA	TGTGCCAGCAGTTACAGAGCTGACCCCTACCTACGGGAGACCCAGTACTTC	CASSYRADPYLRETQYF
NA	TRBJ1-1	TRBV20-1	14	NA	TGCAGTGCTAGAGAGGCCGGGCCGAACACTGAAGCTTTCTTT	CSAREAGPNTEAFF
NA	TRBJ1-1	TRBV10-3	14	NA	TGTGCCATCAGCCCTGTCACCACGGGGACTGAAGCTTTCTTT	CAISPVTTGTEAFF
NA	TRBJ2-4	TRBV19	16	once	TGTGCCAGTAGCGACCGGACAGACCCTTCCAAAAACATTCAGTACTTC	CASSDRTDPSKNIQYF
TRBD1	TRBJ2-3	TRBV5-6	16	NA	TGTGCCAGCAGCTTACGACAGGGGTGGGGCACAGATACGCAGTATTTT	CASSLRQGWGTDTQYF
NA	TRBJ2-7	TRBV12-3/TRBV12-4	13	many	TGTGCCAGCAGTTTATACGGCTCCTACGAGCAGTACTTC	CASSLYGSYEQYF
NA	TRBJ2-7	TRBV5-1	15	NA	TGCGCCAGCAGCTTGGGGGATATGGGGTTTTACGAGCAGTACTTC	CASSLGDMGFYEQYF
TRBD2	TRBJ2-1	TRBV7-2	16	NA	TGTGCCAGCAGCTACCAGGGGGGGACTAGCGCCAATGAGCAGTTCTTC	CASSYQGGTSANEQFF
TRBD2	TRBJ2-3	TRBV5-1	15	NA	TGCGCCAGCAGCTTGGGACTAGCGGAGAGGGATACGCAGTATTTT	CASSLGLAERDTQYF
NA	TRBJ1-5	TRBV25-1	15	NA	TGTGCCAGCACCCGAGCCGACCTTAGCAATCAGCCCCAGCATTTT	CASTRADLSNQPQHF
NA	TRBJ1-5	TRBV7-8	14	NA	TGTGCCAGCAGCTTGGACGGGTTTCGGCAGCCCCAGCATTTT	CASSLDGFRQPQHF
TRBD2	TRBJ2-3	TRBV20-1	14	NA	TGCAGTGCCACCGGGACTAGCGTCGTAGATACGCAGTATTTT	CSATGTSVVDTQYF
NA	TRBJ2-1	TRBV7-9	17	NA	TGTGCCGACCCTAGGGCGTCGGGCAGAACCTTCCACAATGAGCAGTTCTTC	CADPRASGRTFHNEQFF
TRBD2	TRBJ2-5	TRBV4-1	18	few	TGCGCCAGCAGCCAAGCCGGATCAGGACTAGCGGGGGATGAGACCCAGTACTTC	CASSQAGSGLAGDETQYF
NA	TRBJ1-2	TRBV2	14	NA	TGTGCCAGCAGTGAAGCTAGTGGGACCTATGGCTACACCTTC	CASSEASGTYGYTF
TRBD2	TRBJ2-7	TRBV10-3	13	few	TGTGCCATCAGCCAGCGGGGGGATTACGAGCAGTACTTC	CAISQRGDYEQYF
TRBD2	TRBJ2-3	TRBV28	21	NA	TGTGCCAGCAGTCCCCAGGGACTAGCGGGGGGCCTCTCACCTAGCACAGATACGCAGTATTTT	CASSPQGLAGGLSPSTDTQYF
NA	TRBJ1-1	TRBV10-3	13	NA	TGTGCCATTTCGCAGAGGGGAGACACTGAAGCTTTCTTT	CAISQRGDTEAFF
NA	TRBJ2-1	TRBV11-2	14	few	TGTGCCAGCAGCTTGGGGCAGGTGCGCAATGAGCAGTTCTTC	CASSLGQVRNEQFF
NA	TRBJ2-2	TRBV11-2	14	few	TGTGCCAGCAGCTTCGCGAGGGAGACCGGGGAGCTGTTTTTT	CASSFARETGELFF
TRBD1	TRBJ1-4	TRBV29-1	13	few	TGCAGCGGCCGGACAGGGGTTGGTGAAAAACTGTTTTTT	CSGRTGVGEKLFF
NA	TRBJ1-2	TRBV10-3	15	NA	TGTGCCATCAGTGAGTGGACAGCTAAAAACTATGGCTACACCTTC	CAISEWTAKNYGYTF
NA	TRBJ1-6	TRBV5-1	15	NA	TGCGCCAGCAGCTTGATGGGTACTGTAAATTCACCCCTCCACTTT	CASSLMGTVNSPLHF
NA	TRBJ2-1	TRBV29-1	14	NA	TGCAGCGTTCTTGGGACCGATGCCTACAATGAGCAGTTCTTC	CSVLGTDAYNEQFF
NA	TRBJ1-1	TRBV29-1	12	once	TGCAGCGTTTCGACGGGTAACACTGAAGCTTTCTTT	CSVSTGNTEAFF
TRBD1	TRBJ2-7	TRBV12-3/TRBV12-4	14	few	TGTGCCAGCAGCCGCCGACAGGGGAACCACGAGCAGTACTTC	CASSRRQGNHEQYF
TRBD2	TRBJ2-1	TRBV29-1	14	NA	TGCAGCGCCCGAGGGAGCGGGAGGTACAATGAGCAGTTCTTC	CSARGSGRYNEQFF
NA	TRBJ1-1	TRBV14	14	NA	TGTGCCAGCAGCCAAGACAACATGAACACTGAAGCTTTCTTT	CASSQDNMNTEAFF
NA	TRBJ1-5	TRBV12-3/TRBV12-4	13	once	TGTGCCAGCAGTCCCCAGTTCAATCAGCCCCAGCATTTT	CASSPQFNQPQHF
NA	TRBJ2-7	TRBV3-1	14	NA	TGTGCCAGCGGCCAAGATCGGCGCTTCTACGAGCAGTACTTC	CASGQDRRFYEQYF
TRBD1	TRBJ2-2	TRBV10-3	14	NA	TGTGCCATCAGCCCAGGGGGTTCGACCGGGGAGCTGTTTTTT	CAISPGGSTGELFF
TRBD1	TRBJ2-5	TRBV5-4	15	once	TGTGCCAGCAGCTTGGCACGGACAGGGCAAACGACCCAGTACTTC	CASSLARTGQTTQYF
NA	TRBJ1-1	TRBV12-3/TRBV12-4	14	few	TGTGCCAGCAGTTTGTTCGGTTTGAACACTGAAGCTTTCTTT	CASSLFGLNTEAFF
TRBD1	TRBJ1-1	TRBV6-2/TRBV6-3	14	NA	TGTGCCAGCATCAAACCAGACAGGGGTCGGGTAGCTTTCTTT	CASIKPDRGRVAFF
TRBD2	TRBJ2-1	TRBV20-1	17	once	TGCAGTGCATCCGGGACTAGATTGGGCTCTCGGGACAATGAGCAGTTCTTC	CSASGTRLGSRDNEQFF
TRBD1	TRBJ2-5	TRBV20-1	13	few	TGCAGTGCAGGGGACAGGGGTACGGAGACCCAGTACTTC	CSAGDRGTETQYF
NA	TRBJ2-3	TRBV10-3	14	NA	TGTGCCATCAGTGAGACTGATTCCACAGATACGCAGTATTTT	CAISETDSTDTQYF
NA	TRBJ2-1	TRBV6-1	11	NA	TGTGCCAGCAGTGAAGCGAGGGAGCAGTTCTTC	CASSEAREQFF